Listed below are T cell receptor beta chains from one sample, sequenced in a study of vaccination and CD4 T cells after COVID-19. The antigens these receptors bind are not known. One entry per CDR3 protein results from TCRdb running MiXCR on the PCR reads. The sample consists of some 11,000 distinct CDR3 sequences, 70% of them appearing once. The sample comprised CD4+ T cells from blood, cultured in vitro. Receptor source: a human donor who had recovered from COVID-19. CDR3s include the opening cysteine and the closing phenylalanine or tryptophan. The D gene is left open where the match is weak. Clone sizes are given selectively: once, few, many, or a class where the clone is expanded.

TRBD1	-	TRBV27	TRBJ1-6	CASKLTGTANSPLHF	TGTGCCAGTAAACTAACCGGGACAGCTAATTCACCCCTCCACTTT
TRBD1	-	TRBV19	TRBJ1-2	CASSPPGTGAYGYTF	TGTGCCAGTAGTCCTCCCGGGACAGGGGCGTATGGCTACACCTTC
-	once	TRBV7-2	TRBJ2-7	CASSLVGRGVSYEQYF	TGTGCCAGCAGCTTAGTCGGGCGGGGAGTCTCCTACGAGCAGTACTTC
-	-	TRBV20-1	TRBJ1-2	CSAPDGPGGYTF	TGCAGTGCTCCGGACGGCCCGGGTGGCTACACCTTC
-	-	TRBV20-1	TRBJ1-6	CSARAGGAHLSPLHF	TGCAGTGCTAGAGCCGGGGGGGCCCACCTTTCACCCCTCCACTTT
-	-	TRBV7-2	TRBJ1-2	CASSFTDSNGYTF	TGTGCCAGCAGCTTCACGGACAGTAATGGCTACACCTTC
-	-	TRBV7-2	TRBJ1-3	CASSQGLSGNTIYF	TGTGCCAGCAGCCAGGGACTTTCTGGAAACACCATATATTTT
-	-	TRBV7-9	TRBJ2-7	CASSLSIGSGLLKGDEQYF	TGTGCCAGCAGCTTATCCATCGGTAGCGGCCTTTTAAAGGGGGACGAGCAGTACTTC
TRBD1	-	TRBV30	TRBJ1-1	CAWSPTGLARDTEAFF	TGTGCCTGGTCTCCGACAGGGCTAGCGCGGGACACTGAAGCTTTCTTT
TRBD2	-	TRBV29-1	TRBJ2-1	CSVEESRTRDYNEQFF	TGCAGCGTTGAAGAGTCGAGGACTAGGGACTACAATGAGCAGTTCTTC
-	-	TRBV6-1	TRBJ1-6	CASTRTVSYNSPLHF	TGTGCCAGCACCAGGACAGTTTCCTATAATTCACCCCTCCACTTT
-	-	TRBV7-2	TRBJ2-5	CASSRGETQYF	TGTGCCAGCAGCCGAGGAGAGACCCAGTACTTC
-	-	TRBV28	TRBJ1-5	CASSWGHPRNQPQHF	TGTGCCAGCAGTTGGGGACATCCCCGCAATCAGCCCCAGCATTTT
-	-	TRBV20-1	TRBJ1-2	CSANPGRTYTF	TGCAGTGCTAACCCGGGGAGGACCTACACCTTC
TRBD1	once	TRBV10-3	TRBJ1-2	CAISGTGTYYGYTF	TGTGCCATCAGTGGGACAGGGACCTACTATGGCTACACCTTC
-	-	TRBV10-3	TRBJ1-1	CAISVDGDGAFF	TGTGCCATCAGTGTGGACGGCGACGGAGCTTTCTTT
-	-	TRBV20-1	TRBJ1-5	CSARVRNSNQPQHF	TGCAGTGCTAGAGTACGAAATAGCAATCAGCCCCAGCATTTT
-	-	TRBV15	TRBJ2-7	CATSRESTRGPYEQYF	TGTGCCACCAGCAGAGAGTCAACTCGGGGACCCTACGAGCAGTACTTC
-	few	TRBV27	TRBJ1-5	CASSQEFNQPQHF	TGTGCCAGCAGTCAAGAGTTTAATCAGCCCCAGCATTTT
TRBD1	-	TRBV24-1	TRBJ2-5	CATSDAAQGGYRETQYF	TGTGCCACCAGTGATGCGGCACAGGGGGGTTATCGAGAGACCCAGTACTTC
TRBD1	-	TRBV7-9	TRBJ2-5	CASSSLTGGKRPINF	TGTGCCAGCAGCTCCTTGACAGGGGGCAAGAGACCCATCAACTTC
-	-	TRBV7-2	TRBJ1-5	CASSVGGPDQPQHF	TGTGCCAGCAGCGTTGGGGGGCCGGATCAGCCCCAGCATTTT
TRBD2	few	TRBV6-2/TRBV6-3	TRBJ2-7	CASSPPFSAGGYEQYF	TGTGCCAGCAGTCCACCATTCTCAGCGGGAGGTTACGAGCAGTACTTC
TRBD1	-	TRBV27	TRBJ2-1	CASSSIGTGKNEQFF	TGTGCCAGCAGTTCAATCGGGACAGGGAAGAATGAGCAGTTCTTC
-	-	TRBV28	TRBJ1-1	CASSRGGMNTEAFF	TGTGCCAGCAGCCGGGGGGGAATGAACACTGAAGCTTTCTTT
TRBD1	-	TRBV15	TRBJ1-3	CATSSRTGGGNTIYF	TGTGCCACCAGCAGCCGGACAGGGGGTGGAAACACCATATATTTT
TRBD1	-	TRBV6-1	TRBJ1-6	CASMLGTGGGSPLHF	TGTGCCAGCATGCTAGGGACAGGGGGTGGGTCACCCCTCCACTTT
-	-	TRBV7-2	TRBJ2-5	CASSRTGETQYF	TGTGCCAGCAGCCGGACGGGGGAGACCCAGTACTTC
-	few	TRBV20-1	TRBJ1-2	CSARAGTFYGYTF	TGCAGTGCTAGAGCCGGGACCTTCTATGGCTACACCTTC
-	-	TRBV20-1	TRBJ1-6	CSARHGLTVPLHF	TGCAGTGCTAGGCACGGCCTAACCGTACCCCTCCACTTT
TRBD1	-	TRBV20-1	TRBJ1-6	CSAPQGQGNSPLHF	TGCAGTGCTCCCCAAGGACAGGGCAATTCACCCCTCCACTTT
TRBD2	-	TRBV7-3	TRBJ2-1	CASSPGLAPNEQFF	TGTGCCAGCAGCCCGGGACTAGCCCCCAATGAGCAGTTCTTC
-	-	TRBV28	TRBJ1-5	CASRGPNQPQHF	TGTGCCAGCAGGGGACCCAATCAGCCCCAGCATTTT
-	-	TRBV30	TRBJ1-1	CAWRVTGLNTEAFF	TGTGCCTGGAGGGTCACAGGGTTGAACACTGAAGCTTTCTTT
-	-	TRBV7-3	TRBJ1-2	CASSLKFGLGYTF	TGTGCCAGCAGCTTAAAGTTCGGCTTAGGCTACACCTTC
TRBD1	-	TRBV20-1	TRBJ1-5	CSARWDSHNQPQHF	TGCAGTGCTCGCTGGGACAGTCACAATCAGCCCCAGCATTTT
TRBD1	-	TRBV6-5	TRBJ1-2	CASSYRTGANYGYTF	TGTGCCAGCAGTTATCGGACAGGAGCTAACTATGGCTACACCTTC
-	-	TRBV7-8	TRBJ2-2	CASSLRREVTGELFF	TGTGCCAGCAGCTTACGCAGGGAGGTCACCGGGGAGCTGTTTTTT
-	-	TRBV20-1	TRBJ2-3	CSASFPASSTDTQYF	TGCAGTGCTAGTTTCCCAGCGTCTAGCACAGATACGCAGTATTTT
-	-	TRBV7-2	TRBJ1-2	CASTTSGANNYGYTF	TGTGCCAGCACCACCTCGGGGGCGAACAACTATGGCTACACCTTC
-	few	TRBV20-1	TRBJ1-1	CSARGTENTEAFF	TGCAGTGCTAGAGGGACAGAAAACACTGAAGCTTTCTTT
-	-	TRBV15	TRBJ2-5	CATSSHPDPGETQYF	TGTGCCACCAGCAGTCATCCGGACCCAGGGGAGACCCAGTACTTC
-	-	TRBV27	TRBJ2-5	CASSLSPRVGSAETQYF	TGTGCCAGCAGTTTATCGCCAAGGGTTGGGAGTGCGGAGACCCAGTACTTC
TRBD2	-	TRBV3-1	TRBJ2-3	CASSGLAGSTDTQYF	TGTGCCAGCAGCGGCCTAGCGGGTAGCACAGATACGCAGTATTTT
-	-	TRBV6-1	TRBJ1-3	CASHPAHTIYF	TGTGCCAGCCATCCGGCCCACACCATATATTTT
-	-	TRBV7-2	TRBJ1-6	CASSSQSYNSPLHF	TGTGCCAGCAGCTCGCAGTCCTATAATTCACCCCTCCACTTT
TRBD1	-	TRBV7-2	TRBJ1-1	CASSLLQGARGEAFF	TGTGCCAGCAGCTTACTCCAGGGGGCGCGTGGTGAAGCTTTCTTT
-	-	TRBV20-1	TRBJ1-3	CSARGTAGNTIYF	TGCAGTGCTAGAGGGACAGCTGGAAACACCATATATTTT
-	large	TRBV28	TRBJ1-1	CASSSTHLGGAFF	TGTGCCAGCAGTTCCACACACTTAGGGGGAGCTTTCTTT